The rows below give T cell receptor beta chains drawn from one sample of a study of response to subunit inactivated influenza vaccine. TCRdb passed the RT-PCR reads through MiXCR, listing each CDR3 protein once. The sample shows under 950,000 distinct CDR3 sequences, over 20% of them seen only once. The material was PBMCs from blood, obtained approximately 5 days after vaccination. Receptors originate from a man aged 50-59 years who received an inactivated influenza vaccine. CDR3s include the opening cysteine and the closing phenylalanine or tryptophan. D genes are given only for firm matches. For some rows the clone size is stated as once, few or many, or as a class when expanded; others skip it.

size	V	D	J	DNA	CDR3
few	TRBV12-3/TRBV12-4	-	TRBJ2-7	TGTGCCAGCAGTTTAAACGGGACTCCCGAGCAGTACTTC	CASSLNGTPEQYF
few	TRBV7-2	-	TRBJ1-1	TGTGCCAGCAGCTTAGACAGGCACACTGAAGCTTTCTTT	CASSLDRHTEAFF
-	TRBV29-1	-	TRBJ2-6	TGCAGCGTTGTAGGGCGGCACTCTGGGGCCAACGTCCTGACTTTC	CSVVGRHSGANVLTF
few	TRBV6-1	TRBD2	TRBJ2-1	TGTGCCAGCAGATGGACTAGCACCTATGAGCAGTTCTTC	CASRWTSTYEQFF
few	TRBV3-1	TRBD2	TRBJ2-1	TGTGCCAGCAGCCATTTTGGCGGGAGCAATGAGCAGTTCTTC	CASSHFGGSNEQFF
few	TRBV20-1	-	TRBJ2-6	TGCAGTGCTAGATTTCCCTCTAGCTCTGGGGCCAACGTCCTGACTTTC	CSARFPSSSGANVLTF
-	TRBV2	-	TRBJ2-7	TGTGCCAGCAGTCCCTTGTCCCACGAGCAGTACTTC	CASSPLSHEQYF
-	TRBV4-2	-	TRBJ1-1	TGTGCCAGCAGCCAAGATAAGGGGGTGAACACTGAAGCTTTCTTT	CASSQDKGVNTEAFF
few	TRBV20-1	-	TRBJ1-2	TGCAGTGCTAGAATTCCCCGACCCGAGGATGGCTACACCTTC	CSARIPRPEDGYTF
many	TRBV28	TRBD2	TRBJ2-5	TGTGCCAGCAGGATTCGGAGCGGGAGGCAACAAGAGACCCAGTACTTC	CASRIRSGRQQETQYF
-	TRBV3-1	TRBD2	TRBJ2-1	TGTGCCAGCAGCCTGTTGACTAGCGGGAGTAGGCCCTACAATGAGCAGTTCTTC	CASSLLTSGSRPYNEQFF
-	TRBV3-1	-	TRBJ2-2	TGTGCCAGCTGCCAAAACCCAGGGATGGCTGGGGAGCTGTTTTTT	CASCQNPGMAGELFF
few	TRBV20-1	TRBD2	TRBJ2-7	TGCAGTGCTAGCGCGGGAGGGCCCTACGAGCAGTACTTC	CSASAGGPYEQYF
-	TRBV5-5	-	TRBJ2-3	TGTGCCAGCAGCTTGGGTTTAGCGGCATCTTCCACAGATACGCAGTATTTT	CASSLGLAASSTDTQYF
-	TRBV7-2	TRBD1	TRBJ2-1	TGTGCCAGCAGCTTACTGTGGACAGGGGGAAGGAATGAGCAGTTCTTC	CASSLLWTGGRNEQFF